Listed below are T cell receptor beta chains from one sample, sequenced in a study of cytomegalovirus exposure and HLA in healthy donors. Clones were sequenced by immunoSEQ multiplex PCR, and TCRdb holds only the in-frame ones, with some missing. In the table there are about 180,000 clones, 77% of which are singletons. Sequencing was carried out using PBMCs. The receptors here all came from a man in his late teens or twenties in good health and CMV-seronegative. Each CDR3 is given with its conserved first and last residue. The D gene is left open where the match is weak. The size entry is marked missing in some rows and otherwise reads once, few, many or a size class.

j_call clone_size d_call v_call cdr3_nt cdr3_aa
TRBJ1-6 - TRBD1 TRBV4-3 TGCGCCAGCAGCCAAGAACAGGGGAATTCACCCCTCCACTTT CASSQEQGNSPLHF
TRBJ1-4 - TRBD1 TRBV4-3 TGCGCCAGCAGCCAAGGTGCGGGGACAGGGAACCTTAATGAAAAACTGTTTTTT CASSQGAGTGNLNEKLFF
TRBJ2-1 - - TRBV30 TGTGCCTGGAGGAAGAGTTACAATGAGCAGTTCTTC CAWRKSYNEQFF
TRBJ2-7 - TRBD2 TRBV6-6 TGTGCCAGCAGTCCGGGGGGGGGCGGGACGAAGTACGAGCAGTACTTC CASSPGGGGTKYEQYF
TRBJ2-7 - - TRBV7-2 TGTGCCAGCAGCTTCCAGGGATACGAGCAGTACTTC CASSFQGYEQYF
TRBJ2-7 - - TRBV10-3 TGTGCCATCAGTGTTAACTCCGAGCAACAGCAGTACTTC CAISVNSEQQQYF
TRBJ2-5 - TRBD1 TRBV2 TGTGCCACACACAGGGGTTCGGAGACCCAGTACTTC CATHRGSETQYF
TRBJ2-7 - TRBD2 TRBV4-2 TGTGCCAGCAGCCAAGATCGGGGGGTAAAATCCTACGAGCAGTACTTC CASSQDRGVKSYEQYF
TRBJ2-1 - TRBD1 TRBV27 TGTGCCAGCAGTTTAGGGACAGGGGCCTACAATGAGCAGTTCTTC CASSLGTGAYNEQFF
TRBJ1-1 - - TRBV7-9 TGTGCCAGCAGCCCCAGGTTGAACACTGAAGCTTTCTTT CASSPRLNTEAFF
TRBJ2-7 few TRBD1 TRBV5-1 TGCGCCAGCAGCTCGGGACAGAAACACTACGAGCAGTACTTC CASSSGQKHYEQYF
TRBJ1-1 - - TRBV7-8 TGTGCCAGCAGCCCAAAAGGTGGGCCCTGCGACGCTTTCTTT CASSPKGGPCDAFF
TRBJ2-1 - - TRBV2 TGTGCCAGCAGTGCGGAGGGTCCGCTTTACAATGAGCAGTTCTTC CASSAEGPLYNEQFF
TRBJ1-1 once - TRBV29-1 TGCAGCGTTGAAACATGCGGGCAGGCATTT CSVETCGQAF
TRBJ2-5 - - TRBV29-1 TGCAGCGTTGAAGGCGCGATGCAAAAGACCCAGTACTTC CSVEGAMQKTQYF
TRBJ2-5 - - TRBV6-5 TGTGCCAGCACCCCCAGGGGCACCCAAGAGACCCAGTACTTC CASTPRGTQETQYF
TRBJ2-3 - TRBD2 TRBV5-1 TGCGCCAGCAGCTTGGGTAGGACTAGCGGGGCCACAGATACGCAGTATTTT CASSLGRTSGATDTQYF
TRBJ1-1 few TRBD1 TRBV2 TGTGCCAGCAGGCCCGACAGGGGGCACACTGAAGCTTTCTTT CASRPDRGHTEAFF
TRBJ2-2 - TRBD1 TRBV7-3 TGTGCCAGCAGAAAATATGGGGGACAGGGGGCAGGCGGGGAGCTGTTTTTT CASRKYGGQGAGGELFF
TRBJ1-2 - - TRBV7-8 TGTGCCAGCAGCGTCACTTCGACACATACTAACTATGGCTACACCTTC CASSVTSTHTNYGYTF
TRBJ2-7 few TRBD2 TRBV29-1 TGCAGCGTTGACACGGGGGGTTGGGACGAGCAGTACTTC CSVDTGGWDEQYF
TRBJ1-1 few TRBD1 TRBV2 TGTGCCAGCAGTGAAGTCGGGACAGGGGTCTCTGAAGCTTTCTTT CASSEVGTGVSEAFF
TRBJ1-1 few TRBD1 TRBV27 TGTGCCAGCAGTCCACAGGGGGCCTGTGAAGCTTTCTTT CASSPQGACEAFF
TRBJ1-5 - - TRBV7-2 TGTGCCAGCAGCGAACAGTACCTTAGCAATCAGCCCCAGCATTTT CASSEQYLSNQPQHF
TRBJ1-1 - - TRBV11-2 TGTGCCAGCAGCCCGAGCCCTCAGGTGTTTGAAGCTTTCTTT CASSPSPQVFEAFF
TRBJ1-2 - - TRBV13 TGTGCCACTCGGAGGGCGAATGGCTACACCTTC CATRRANGYTF
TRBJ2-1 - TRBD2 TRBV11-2 TGTGCCAGCAGCCCACAACTAGCGTTATCCTACAATGAGCAGTTCTTC CASSPQLALSYNEQFF
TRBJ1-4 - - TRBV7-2 TGTGCCAGCAGCCCTTATCAGAATGAAAAACTGTTTTTT CASSPYQNEKLFF
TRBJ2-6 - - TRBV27 TGTGCCAGCGGGGCCGAGCTTCGTCGCGCCTCTGGGGCCAACGTCCTGACTTTC CASGAELRRASGANVLTF
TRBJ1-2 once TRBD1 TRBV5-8 TGTGCCACCCGCCCGACAGGGAAGTATGGCTACACCTTC CATRPTGKYGYTF
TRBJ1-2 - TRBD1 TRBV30 TGTGCCTGGAGTTGGACAGGGTATGGCTACACCTTC CAWSWTGYGYTF
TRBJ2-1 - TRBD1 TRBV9 TGTGCCAGCAACCAAGGGCAGGGGGCGTTAGGGGGCAATGAGCAGTTCTTC CASNQGQGALGGNEQFF
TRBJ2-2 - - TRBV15 TGTGCCACCAGCAGAGATCGCGGGGGCGGCGGGGAGCTGTTTTTT CATSRDRGGGGELFF
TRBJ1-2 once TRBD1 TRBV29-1 TGCAGCGCCTCAATGGGGGACAGCAACACCTTC CSASMGDSNTF
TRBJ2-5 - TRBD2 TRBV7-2 TGTGCCAGCAGCTTAGGCCAGCGGGAGGGCCCCCGAGAGACCCAGTACTTC CASSLGQREGPRETQYF
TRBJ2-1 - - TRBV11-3 TGTGCCAGCAGCCCCAGGGCAGGGTCCGAGAATGAGCAGTTCTTC CASSPRAGSENEQFF